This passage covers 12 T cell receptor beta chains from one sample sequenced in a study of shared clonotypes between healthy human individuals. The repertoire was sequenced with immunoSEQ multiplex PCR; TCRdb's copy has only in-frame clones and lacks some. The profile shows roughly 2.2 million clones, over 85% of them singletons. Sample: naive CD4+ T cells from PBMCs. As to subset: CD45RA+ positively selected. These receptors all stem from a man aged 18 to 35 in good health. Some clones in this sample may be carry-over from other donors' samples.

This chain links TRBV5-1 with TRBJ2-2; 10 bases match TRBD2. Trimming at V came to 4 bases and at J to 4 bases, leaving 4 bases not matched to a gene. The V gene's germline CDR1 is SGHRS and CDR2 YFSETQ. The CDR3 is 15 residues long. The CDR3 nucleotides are TGCGCCAGCAGCGGCCTAGCGGGGGCCACCGGGGAGCTGTTTTTT. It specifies CASSGLAGATGELFF.

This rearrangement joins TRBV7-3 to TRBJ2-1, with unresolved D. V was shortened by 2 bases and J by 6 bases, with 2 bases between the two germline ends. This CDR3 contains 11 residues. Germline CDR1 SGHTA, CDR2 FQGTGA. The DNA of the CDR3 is TGTGCCAGCAGCTTATCCAATGAGCAGTTCTTC. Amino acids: CASSLSNEQFF.

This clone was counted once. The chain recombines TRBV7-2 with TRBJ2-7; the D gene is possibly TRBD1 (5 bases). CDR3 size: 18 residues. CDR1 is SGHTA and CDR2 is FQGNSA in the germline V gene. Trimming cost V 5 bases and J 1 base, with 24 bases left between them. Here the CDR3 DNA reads TGTGCCAGCAGCCCTCGGTTGGTGTGGGGCCTTAATTCCTACGAGCAGTACTTC. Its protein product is CASSPRLVWGLNSYEQYF.

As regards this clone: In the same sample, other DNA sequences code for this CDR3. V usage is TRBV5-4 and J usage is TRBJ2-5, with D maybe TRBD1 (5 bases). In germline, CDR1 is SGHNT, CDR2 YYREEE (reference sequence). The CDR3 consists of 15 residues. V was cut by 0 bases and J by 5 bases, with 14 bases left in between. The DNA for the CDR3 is TGTGCCAGCAGCTTGGGAGGTGGGGCTGGCGAGACCCAGTACTTC. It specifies CASSLGGGAGETQYF.

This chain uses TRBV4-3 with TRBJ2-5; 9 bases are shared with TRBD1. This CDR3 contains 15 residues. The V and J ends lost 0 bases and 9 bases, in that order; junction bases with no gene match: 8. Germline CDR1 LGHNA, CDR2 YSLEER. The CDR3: CASSQDRQGVRAQYF. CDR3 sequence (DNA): TGCGCCAGCAGCCAAGACCGACAGGGGGTCCGCGCCCAGTACTTC.

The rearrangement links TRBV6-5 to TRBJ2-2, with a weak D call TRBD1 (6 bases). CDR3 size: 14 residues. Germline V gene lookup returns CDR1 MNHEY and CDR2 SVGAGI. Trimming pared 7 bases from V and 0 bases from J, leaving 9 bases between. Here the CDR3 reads CASTGQANTGELFF. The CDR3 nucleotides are TGTGCCAGCACGGGACAAGCGAACACCGGGGAGCTGTTTTTT.

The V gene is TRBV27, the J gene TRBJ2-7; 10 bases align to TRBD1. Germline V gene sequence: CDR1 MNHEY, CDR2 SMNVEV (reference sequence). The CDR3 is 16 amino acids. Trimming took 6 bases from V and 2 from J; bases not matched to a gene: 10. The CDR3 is CASSRDRGSITYEQYF. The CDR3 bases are TGTGCCAGCAGCAGGGACAGGGGAAGTATTACCTACGAGCAGTACTTC.

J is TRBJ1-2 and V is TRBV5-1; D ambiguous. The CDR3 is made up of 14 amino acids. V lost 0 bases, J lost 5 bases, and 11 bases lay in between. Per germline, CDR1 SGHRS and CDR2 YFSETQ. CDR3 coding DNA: TGCGCCAGCAGCTTGGTAGGAAGAGAGTATGGCTACACCTTC. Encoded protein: CASSLVGREYGYTF.

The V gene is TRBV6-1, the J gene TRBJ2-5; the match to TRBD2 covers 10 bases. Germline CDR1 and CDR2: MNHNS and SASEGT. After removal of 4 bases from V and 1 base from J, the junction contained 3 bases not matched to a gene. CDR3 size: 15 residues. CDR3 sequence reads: CASSGGLASQETQYF. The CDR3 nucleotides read TGTGCCAGCAGTGGGGGACTAGCGAGCCAAGAGACCCAGTACTTC.

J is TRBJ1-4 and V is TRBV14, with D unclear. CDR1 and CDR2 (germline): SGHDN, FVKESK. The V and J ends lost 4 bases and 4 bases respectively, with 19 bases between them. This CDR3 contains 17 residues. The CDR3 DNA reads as TGTGCCAGCAGCCGAAACCTAGAGCTGCGCGTTAATGAAAAACTGTTTTTT. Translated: CASSRNLELRVNEKLFF.

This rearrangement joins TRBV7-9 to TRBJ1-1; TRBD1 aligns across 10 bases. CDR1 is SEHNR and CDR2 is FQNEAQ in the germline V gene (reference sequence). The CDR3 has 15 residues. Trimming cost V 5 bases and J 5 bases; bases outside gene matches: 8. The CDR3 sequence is CASSPRQGASTEAFF. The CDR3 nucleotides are TGTGCCAGCAGCCCTCGACAGGGGGCGAGTACTGAAGCTTTCTTT.

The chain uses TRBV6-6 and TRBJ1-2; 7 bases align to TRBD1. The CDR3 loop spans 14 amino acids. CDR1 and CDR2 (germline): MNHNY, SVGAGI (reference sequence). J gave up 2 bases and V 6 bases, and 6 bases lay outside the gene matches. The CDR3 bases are TGTGCCAGCAGACTAAAACAGGGGAACTATGGCTACACCTTC. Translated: CASRLKQGNYGYTF.